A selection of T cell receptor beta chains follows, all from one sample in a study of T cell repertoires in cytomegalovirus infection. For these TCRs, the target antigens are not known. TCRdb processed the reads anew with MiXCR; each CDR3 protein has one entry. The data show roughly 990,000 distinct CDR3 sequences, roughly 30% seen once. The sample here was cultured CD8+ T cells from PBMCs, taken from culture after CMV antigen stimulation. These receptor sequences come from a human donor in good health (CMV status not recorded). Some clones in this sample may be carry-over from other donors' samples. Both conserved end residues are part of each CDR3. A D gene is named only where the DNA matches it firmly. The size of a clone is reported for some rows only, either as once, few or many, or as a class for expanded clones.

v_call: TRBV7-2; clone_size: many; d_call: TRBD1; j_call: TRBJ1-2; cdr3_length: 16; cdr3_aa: CASSLDKDRVNYGYTF; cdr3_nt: TGTGCCAGCAGCTTAGACAAGGACAGGGTGAACTATGGCTACACCTTC
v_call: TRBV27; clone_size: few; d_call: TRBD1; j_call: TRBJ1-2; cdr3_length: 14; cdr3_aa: CASSFGTGFSGYTF; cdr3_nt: TGTGCCAGCAGTTTTGGGACAGGGTTTAGCGGCTACACCTTC
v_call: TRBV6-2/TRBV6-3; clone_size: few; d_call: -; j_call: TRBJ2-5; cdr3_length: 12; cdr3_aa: CASTSAHWTQYF; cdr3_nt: TGTGCCAGCACCTCCGCCCATTGGACCCAGTACTTC
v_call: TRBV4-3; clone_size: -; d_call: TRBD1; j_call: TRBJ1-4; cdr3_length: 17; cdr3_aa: CASSQDRERDRVEKLFF; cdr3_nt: TGCGCCAGCAGCCAAGATCGAGAAAGGGACAGGGTAGAAAAACTGTTTTTT
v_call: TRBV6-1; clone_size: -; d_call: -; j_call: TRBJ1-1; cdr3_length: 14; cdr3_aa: CASSYMNSRAEAFF; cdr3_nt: TGTGCCAGCAGTTATATGAACAGCCGCGCTGAAGCTTTCTTT
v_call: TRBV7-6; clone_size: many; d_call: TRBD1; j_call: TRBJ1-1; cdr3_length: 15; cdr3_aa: CASSSPGQGANEAFF; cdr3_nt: TGTGCCAGCAGCTCTCCGGGACAGGGGGCAAATGAAGCTTTCTTT
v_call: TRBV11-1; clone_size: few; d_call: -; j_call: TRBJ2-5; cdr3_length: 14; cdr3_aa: CASSWEGLQETQYF; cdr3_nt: TGTGCCAGCAGCTGGGAAGGGCTCCAAGAGACCCAGTACTTC
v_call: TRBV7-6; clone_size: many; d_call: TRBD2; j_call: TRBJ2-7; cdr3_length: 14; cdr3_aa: CASSAGDRPYEQYF; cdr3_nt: TGTGCCAGCAGCGCGGGGGACCGTCCCTACGAGCAGTACTTC
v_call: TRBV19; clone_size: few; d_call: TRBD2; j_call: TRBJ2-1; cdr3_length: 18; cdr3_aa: CASSIDRELAGDLNEQFF; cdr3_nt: TGTGCCAGTAGTATAGATCGTGAGCTAGCGGGCGACTTAAATGAGCAGTTCTTC
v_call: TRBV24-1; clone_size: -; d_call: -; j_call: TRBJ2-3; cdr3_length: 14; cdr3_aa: CATRDREGTDTQYF; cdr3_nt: TGTGCCACCAGGGACAGGGAGGGGACAGATACGCAGTATTTT
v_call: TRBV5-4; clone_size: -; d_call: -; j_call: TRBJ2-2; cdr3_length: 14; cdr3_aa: CASSLDRVPGELFF; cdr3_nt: TGTGCCAGCAGCTTGGACAGGGTCCCCGGGGAGCTGTTTTTT
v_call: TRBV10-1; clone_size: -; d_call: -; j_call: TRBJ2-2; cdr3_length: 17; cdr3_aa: CASSESRGQPDTGELFF; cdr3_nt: TGCGCCAGCAGTGAGTCGCGGGGGCAACCGGACACCGGGGAGCTGTTTTTT
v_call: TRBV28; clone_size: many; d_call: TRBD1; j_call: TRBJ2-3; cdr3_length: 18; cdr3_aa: CASSSPKIGTGNTDTQYF; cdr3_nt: TGTGCCAGCAGTTCCCCCAAAATCGGGACAGGCAACACAGATACGCAGTATTTT
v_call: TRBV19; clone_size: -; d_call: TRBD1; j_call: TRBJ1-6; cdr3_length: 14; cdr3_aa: CASSIGQGNSPLHF; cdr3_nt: TGTGCCAGTAGTATAGGACAGGGGAATTCACCCCTCCACTTT
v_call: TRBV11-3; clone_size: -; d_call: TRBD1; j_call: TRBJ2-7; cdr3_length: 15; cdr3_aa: CASSLGLGTDYEQYF; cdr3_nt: TGTGCCAGCAGCTTAGGACTGGGGACAGACTACGAGCAGTACTTC
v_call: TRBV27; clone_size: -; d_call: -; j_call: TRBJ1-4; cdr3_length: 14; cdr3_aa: CASSQRGVIEKLFF; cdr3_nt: TGTGCCAGCAGCCAACGGGGGGTGATTGAAAAACTGTTTTTT
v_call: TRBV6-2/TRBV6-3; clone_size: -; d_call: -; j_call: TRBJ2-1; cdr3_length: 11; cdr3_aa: CASSNGYEQFF; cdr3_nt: TGTGCCAGCAGCAACGGGTATGAGCAGTTCTTC
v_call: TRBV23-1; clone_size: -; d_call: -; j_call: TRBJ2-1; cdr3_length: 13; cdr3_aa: CASSGHGGNEQFF; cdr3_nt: TGCGCCAGCAGCGGTCACGGCGGCAATGAGCAGTTCTTC
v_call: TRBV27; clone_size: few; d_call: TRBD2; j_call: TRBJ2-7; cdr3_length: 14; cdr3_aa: CASSPAGGLYEQYF; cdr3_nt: TGTGCCAGCAGTCCCGCGGGGGGGCTGTACGAGCAGTACTTC
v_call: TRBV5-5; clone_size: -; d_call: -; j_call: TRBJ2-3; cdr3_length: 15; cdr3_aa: CASSLGYLPTDTQYF; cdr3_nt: TGTGCCAGCAGCTTGGGCTACCTTCCCACAGATACGCAGTATTTT
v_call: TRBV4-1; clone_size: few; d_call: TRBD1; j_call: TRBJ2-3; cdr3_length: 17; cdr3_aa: CASSQVRDRKEADTQYF; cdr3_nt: TGCGCCAGCAGCCAGGTCAGGGACAGGAAAGAAGCAGATACGCAGTATTTT
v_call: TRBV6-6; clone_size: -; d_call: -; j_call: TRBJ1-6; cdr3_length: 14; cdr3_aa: CASSPRVGNSPLHF; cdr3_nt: TGTGCCAGCAGCCCCAGGGTAGGAAATTCACCCCTCCACTTT
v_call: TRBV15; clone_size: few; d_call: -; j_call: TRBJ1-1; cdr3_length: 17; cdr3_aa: CATSRGLILPAQGKAFF; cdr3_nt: TGTGCCACCAGCAGAGGGTTGATCCTCCCCGCTCAGGGTAAAGCTTTCTTT